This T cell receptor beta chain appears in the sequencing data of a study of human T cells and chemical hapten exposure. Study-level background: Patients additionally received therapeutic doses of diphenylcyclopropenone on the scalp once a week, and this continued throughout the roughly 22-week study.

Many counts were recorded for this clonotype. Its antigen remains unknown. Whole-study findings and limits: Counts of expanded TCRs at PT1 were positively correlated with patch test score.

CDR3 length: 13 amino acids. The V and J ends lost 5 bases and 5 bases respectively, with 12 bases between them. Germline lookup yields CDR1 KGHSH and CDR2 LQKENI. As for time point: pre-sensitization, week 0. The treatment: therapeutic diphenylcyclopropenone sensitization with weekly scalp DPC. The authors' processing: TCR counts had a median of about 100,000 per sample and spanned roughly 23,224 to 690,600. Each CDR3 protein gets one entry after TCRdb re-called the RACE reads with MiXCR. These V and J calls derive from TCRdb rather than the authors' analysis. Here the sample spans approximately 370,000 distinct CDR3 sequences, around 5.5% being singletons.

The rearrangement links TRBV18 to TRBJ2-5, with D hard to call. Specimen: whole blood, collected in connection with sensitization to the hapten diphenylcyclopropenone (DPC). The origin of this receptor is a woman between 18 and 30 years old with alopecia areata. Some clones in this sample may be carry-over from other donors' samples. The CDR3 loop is CASSDSNGETQYF. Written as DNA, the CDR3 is TGTGCCAGCTCAGATTCCAACGGCGAGACCCAGTACTTC. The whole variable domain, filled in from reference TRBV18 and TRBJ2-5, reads NAGVMQNPRHLVRRRGQEARLRCSPMKGHSHVYWYRQLPEEGLKFMVYLQKENIIDESGMPKERFSAEFPKEGPSILRIQQVVRGDSAAYFCASSDSNGETQYFGPGTRLLVL.